This entry concerns a single T cell receptor beta chain. It lacks a known antigen. The record has no base qualities; no much larger clone is one base away. A second Seattle source provided samples from volunteer blood donors who had recovered from COVID-19. Whole blood was collected in K2EDTA tubes by collaborating institutions according to the institutions' own protocols. For TCRbeta analysis, collaborators shipped samples in one of three forms: frozen whole blood, isolated PBMCs, or DNA extracted from either of those sample types. Measured from the cysteine to the phenylalanine, the CDR3 is 13 residues long. This entry keeps only the CDR3 DNA: 39 bases, framed from base 1. Looking up the germline V gene yields CDR1 MNHNS and CDR2 SASEGT. V is shortened by 5 bases, J by 5 bases, and the region joining them spans 10 bases. This sample stems from a study of blood T cell repertoires in COVID-19 (dated by TCRdb to 2018 to 2021). As for the study more broadly: The collaborator samples originated in the United States, Italy and Spain and spanned the acute and convalescent phases of COVID-19. Where available, HLA class I and class II types were obtained from metadata supplied by the sample provider rather than from assay-based typing. The prospective study material was composed of cDNA or gDNA derived from T cells, B-cell-depleted T cells, or PBMCs. The sample metadata nearly always contained a de-identified subject ID, COVID-19 status, age in years and sex. The repertoires were made available in a free public database intended to serve as a resource for research on the immune response to SARS-CoV-2. Subjects who had been exposed to COVID-19, were actively infected with it, or had recovered from it provided the deeply sampled blood TCRbeta repertoires that made up the dataset. The samples were drawn from two sources: the first 160 participants of the ongoing ImmuneRACE study, and over 1,000 subjects contributed by 6 global collaborators. The full study reports these points: How much clinical and demographic metadata was included differed by source and by participant, and the metadata was provided uncurated.

TCRbeta CDR3 regions were amplified from genomic DNA using the immunoSEQ Assay, a bias-controlled multiplex PCR. Per the source publication's procedure: The number of nucleated cells in each sample was estimated from the amplification of reference gene primers within the assay. To quantify the absolute abundance of each unique TCRbeta CDR3 rearrangement, sequence reads were collapsed and filtered. Productive Simpson clonality was computed per sample as the square root of Simpson's diversity index over productive rearrangements. TCRdb carries this immuneACCESS record with in-frame sequences only. Its versions omit some clonotypes, under half of them owing to an unresolved V gene in the studies checked, with the rest unexplained. That table furnishes V, J and clone size, whereas the DNA furnished D and trimming. Recorded for this sample are fewer than 250,000 clones; about 89% of them occurred a single time. Around 1.5% of the sample goes to the ten largest clones.

The chain is made from TRBV6-1 and TRBJ1-5, with no reliable assignment of the D segment. Material for sequencing was peripheral blood. The sequence was obtained from a woman aged 55-70 years who had recovered from COVID-19. The CDR3 corresponds to CASSPDTHQPQHF. The sequenced DNA: TGTGCCAGCAGTCCTGACACACATCAGCCCCAGCATTTT.